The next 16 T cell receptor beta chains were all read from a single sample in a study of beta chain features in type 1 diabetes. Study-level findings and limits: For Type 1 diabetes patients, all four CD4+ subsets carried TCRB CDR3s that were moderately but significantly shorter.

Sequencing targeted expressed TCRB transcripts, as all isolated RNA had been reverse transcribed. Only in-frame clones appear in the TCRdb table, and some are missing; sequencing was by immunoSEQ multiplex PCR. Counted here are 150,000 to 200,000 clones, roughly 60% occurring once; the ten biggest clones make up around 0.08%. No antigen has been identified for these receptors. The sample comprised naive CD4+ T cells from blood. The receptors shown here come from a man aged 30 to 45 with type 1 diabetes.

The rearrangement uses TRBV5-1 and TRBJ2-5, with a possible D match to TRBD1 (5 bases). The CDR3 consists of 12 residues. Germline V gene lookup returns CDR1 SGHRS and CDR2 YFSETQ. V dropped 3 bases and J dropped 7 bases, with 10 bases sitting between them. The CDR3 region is CASSSTGRTQYF. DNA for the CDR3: TGCGCCAGCAGCTCCACAGGCAGGACCCAGTACTTC.

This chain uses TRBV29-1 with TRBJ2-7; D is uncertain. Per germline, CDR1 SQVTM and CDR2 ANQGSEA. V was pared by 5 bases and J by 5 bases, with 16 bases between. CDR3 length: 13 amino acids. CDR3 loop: CSVHGSQRNEQYF. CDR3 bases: TGCAGCGTTCACGGCTCCCAGAGAAACGAGCAGTACTTC.

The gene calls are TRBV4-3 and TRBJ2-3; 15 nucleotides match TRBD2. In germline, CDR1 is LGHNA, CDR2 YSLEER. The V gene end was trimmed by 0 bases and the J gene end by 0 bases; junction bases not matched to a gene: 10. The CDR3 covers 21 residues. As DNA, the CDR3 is TGCGCCAGCAGCCAAGAAATGCCTAGAGGACTAGCGGGGGGGAGCACAGATACGCAGTATTTT. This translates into CASSQEMPRGLAGGSTDTQYF.

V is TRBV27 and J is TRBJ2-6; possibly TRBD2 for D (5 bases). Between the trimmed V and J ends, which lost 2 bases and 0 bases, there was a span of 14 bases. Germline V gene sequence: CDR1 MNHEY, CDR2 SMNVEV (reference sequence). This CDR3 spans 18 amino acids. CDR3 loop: CASSLVGYGLSGANVLTF. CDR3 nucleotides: TGTGCCAGCAGTTTAGTCGGCTACGGACTCTCTGGGGCCAACGTCCTGACTTTC.

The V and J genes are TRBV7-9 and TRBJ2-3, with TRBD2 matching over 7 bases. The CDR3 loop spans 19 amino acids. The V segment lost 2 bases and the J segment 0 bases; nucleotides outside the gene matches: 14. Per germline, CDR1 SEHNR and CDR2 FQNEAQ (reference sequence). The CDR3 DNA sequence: TGTGCCAGCAGCTTAATCAGCGGGGCTTTCTGGAGTAGCACAGATACGCAGTATTTT. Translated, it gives CASSLISGAFWSSTDTQYF.

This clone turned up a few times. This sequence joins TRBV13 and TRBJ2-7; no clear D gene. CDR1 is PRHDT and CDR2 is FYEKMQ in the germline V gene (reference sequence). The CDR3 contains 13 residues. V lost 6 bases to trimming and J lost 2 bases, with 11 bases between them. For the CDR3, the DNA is TGTGCCAGCAGTCATCATAGTACCTACGAGCAGTACTTC. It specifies CASSHHSTYEQYF.

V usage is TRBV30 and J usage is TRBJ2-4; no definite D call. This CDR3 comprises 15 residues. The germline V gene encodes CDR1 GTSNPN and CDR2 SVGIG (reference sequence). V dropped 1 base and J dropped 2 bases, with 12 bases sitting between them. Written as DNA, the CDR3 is TGTGCCTGGAGTGGGGTATTGAAGTCCAAAAACATTCAGTACTTC. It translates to CAWSGVLKSKNIQYF.

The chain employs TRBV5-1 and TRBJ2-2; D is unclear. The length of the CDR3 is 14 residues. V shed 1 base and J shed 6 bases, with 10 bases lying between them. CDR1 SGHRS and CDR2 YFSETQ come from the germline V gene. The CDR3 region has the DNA TGCGCCAGCAGCTTGAGTGGAAGTGCCGGGGAGCTGTTTTTT. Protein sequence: CASSLSGSAGELFF.

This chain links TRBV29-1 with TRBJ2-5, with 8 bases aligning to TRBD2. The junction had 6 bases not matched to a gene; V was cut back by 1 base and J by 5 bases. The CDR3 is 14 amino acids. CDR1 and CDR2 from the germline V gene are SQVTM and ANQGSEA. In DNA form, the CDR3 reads TGCAGCGTTGAAGCGGCGGGCGGGAGGGAGACCCAGTACTTC. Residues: CSVEAAGGRETQYF.

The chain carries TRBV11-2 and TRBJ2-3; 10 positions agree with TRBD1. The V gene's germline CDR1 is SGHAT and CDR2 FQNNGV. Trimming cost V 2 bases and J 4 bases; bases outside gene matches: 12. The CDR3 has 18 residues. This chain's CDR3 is CASSLTLIRQGASDTQYF. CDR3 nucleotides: TGTGCCAGCAGCTTAACTCTCATCCGACAGGGGGCTTCAGATACGCAGTATTTT.

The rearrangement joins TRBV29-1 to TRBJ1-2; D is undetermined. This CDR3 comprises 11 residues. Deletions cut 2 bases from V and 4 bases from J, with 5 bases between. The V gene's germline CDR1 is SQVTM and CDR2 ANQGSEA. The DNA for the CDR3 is TGCAGCGTTGAACGGGGCTATGGCTACACCTTC. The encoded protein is CSVERGYGYTF.

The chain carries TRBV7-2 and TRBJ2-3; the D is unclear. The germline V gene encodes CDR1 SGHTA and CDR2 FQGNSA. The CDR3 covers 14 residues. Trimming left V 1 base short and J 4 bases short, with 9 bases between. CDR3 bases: TGTGCCAGCAGCTTAGGGAGCGAGGCAGATACGCAGTATTTT. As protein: CASSLGSEADTQYF.

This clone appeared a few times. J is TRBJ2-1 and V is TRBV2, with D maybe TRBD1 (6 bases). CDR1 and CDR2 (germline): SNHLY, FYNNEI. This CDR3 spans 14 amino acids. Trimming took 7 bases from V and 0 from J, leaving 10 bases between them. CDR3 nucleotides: TGTGCCAGCAACAAGGACAGCTCCTACAATGAGCAGTTCTTC. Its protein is CASNKDSSYNEQFF.

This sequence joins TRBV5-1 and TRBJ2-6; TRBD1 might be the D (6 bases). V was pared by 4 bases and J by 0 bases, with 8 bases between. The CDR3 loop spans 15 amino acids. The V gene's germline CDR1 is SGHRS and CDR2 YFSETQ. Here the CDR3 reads CASSQGPSGANVLTF. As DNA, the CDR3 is TGCGCCAGCAGCCAGGGGCCCTCTGGGGCCAACGTCCTGACTTTC.

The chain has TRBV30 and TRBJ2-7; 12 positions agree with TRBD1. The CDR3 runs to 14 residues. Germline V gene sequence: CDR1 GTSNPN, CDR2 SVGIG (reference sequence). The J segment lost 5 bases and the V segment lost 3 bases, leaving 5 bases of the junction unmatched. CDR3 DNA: TGTGCCTGGAGCCGGGACAGGGGGCTACACGAGCAGTACTTC. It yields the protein CAWSRDRGLHEQYF.

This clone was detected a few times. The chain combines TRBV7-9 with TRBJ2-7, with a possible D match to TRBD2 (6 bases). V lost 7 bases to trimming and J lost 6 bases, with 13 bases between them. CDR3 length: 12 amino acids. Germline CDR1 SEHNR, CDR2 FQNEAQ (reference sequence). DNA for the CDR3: TGTGCCAGCAATTTCCGCGGGGTCGAGCAGTACTTC. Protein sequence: CASNFRGVEQYF.